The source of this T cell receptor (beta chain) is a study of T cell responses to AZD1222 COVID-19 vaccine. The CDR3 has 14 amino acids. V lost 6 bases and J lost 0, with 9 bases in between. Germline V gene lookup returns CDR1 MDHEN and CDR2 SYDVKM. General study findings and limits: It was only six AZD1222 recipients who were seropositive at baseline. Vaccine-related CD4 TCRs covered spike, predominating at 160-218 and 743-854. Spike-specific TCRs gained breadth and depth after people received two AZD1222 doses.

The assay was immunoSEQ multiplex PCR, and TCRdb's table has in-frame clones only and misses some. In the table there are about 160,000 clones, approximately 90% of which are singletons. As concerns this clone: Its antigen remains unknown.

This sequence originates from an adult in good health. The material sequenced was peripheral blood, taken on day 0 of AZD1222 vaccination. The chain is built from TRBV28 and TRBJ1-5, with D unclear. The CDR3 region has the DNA TGTGCCAGCAGCGGCCTAAATAGCAATCAGCCCCAGCATTTT. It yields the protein CASSGLNSNQPQHF.